The clone carrying this T cell receptor beta chain was counted at least ten times. TCRdb reanalysed the RT-PCR reads using MiXCR and keeps one entry per CDR3 protein. This table has around 700,000 distinct CDR3 sequences, 14% appearing once. This CDR3 is built from 16 residues. The germline V gene has CDR1 MNHEY and CDR2 SVGAGI. J was trimmed by 0 bases and V by 5 bases; bases with no gene match: 4. The receptor's source is a female donor in good health, serving as a healthy control. The sample consisted of memory CD4+ T cells from blood. The rearrangement uses TRBV6-5 and TRBJ2-6, with 7 bases fitting TRBD2. Here the CDR3 reads CASSPGRDSGANVLTF. In nucleotides, the CDR3 is TGTGCCAGCAGTCCAGGGAGGGACTCTGGGGCCAACGTCCTGACTTTC.